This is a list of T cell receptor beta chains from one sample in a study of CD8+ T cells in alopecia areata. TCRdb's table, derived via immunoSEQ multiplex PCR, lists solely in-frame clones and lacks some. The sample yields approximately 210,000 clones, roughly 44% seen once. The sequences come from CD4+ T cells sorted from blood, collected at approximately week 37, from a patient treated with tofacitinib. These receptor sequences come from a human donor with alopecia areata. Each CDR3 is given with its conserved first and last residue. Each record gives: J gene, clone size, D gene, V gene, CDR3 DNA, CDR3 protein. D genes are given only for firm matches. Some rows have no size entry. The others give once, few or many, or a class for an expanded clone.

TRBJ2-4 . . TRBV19 TGTGCCAGTACCCCCCGGGATTCGCAAAACATTCAGTACTTC CASTPRDSQNIQYF
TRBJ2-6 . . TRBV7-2 TGTGCCAGCAGCTCAGCCGCTAGCTCTGGGGCCAACGTCCTGACTTTC CASSSAASSGANVLTF
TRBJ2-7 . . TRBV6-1 TGTGCCAGCAGCCTAGAACCGGGCCTTTCCTACGAGCAGTACTTC CASSLEPGLSYEQYF
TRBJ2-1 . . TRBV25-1 TGTGCCAGCGGACAGAGCTCCTACAATGAGCAGTTCTTC CASGQSSYNEQFF
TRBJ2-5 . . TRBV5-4 TGTGCCAGCAGCTCACCAACAGAGGGGCGTCAAGAGACCCAGTACTTC CASSSPTEGRQETQYF
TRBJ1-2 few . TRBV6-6 TGTGCCAGCAGTTACGGGGTTGGCTACACCTTC CASSYGVGYTF
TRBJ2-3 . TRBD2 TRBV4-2 TGTGCCAGCAGCCGCCTAGGGGCGGGAGGCACAGATACGCAGTATTTT CASSRLGAGGTDTQYF
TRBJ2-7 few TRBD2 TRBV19 TGTGCCAGTAACCCGACTAGCGGGCCCTACGAGCAGTACTTC CASNPTSGPYEQYF
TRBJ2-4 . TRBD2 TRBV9 TGTGCCAGCAACCCAGCGGGAGCCAACATTCAGTACTTC CASNPAGANIQYF
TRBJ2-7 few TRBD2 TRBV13 TGTGCCAGCAGCGCGGGACTAGCATACGAGCAGTACTTC CASSAGLAYEQYF
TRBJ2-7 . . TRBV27 TGTGCCAGCGGCCGGGACCAAAGCTACGAGCAGTACTTC CASGRDQSYEQYF
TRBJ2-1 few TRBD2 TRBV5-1 TGCGCCAGCAGCGAAGGGACTAGCGGGAGGCTCAATGAGCAGTTCTTC CASSEGTSGRLNEQFF
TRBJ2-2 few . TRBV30 TGTGCCTGGAGTAGCCCGGGACTTGGGAACACCGGGGAGCTGTTTTTT CAWSSPGLGNTGELFF
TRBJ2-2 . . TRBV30 TGTGCCTGGAGTGAGGACATTCGCATCGGGGAGCTGTTTTTT CAWSEDIRIGELFF
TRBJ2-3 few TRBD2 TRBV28 TGTGCCAGCACACCCTCTACTAGCGGGAGCACAGATACGCAGTATTTT CASTPSTSGSTDTQYF
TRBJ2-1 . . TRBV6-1 TGTGCCAGCAGTGAATCCGGGCGGTACAATGAGCAGTTCTTC CASSESGRYNEQFF
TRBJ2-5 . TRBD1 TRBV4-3 TGCGCCAGCAGCCAGAGACAGGGACAGACCCAGTACTTC CASSQRQGQTQYF
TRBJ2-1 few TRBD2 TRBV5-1 TGCGCCAGCAGCTTGGGGGTCGGGCTAGCGGAATTCAATGAGCAGTTCTTC CASSLGVGLAEFNEQFF
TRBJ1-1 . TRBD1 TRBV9 TGTGCCAGCAGCCCAGTAGGGACAGGGGCTTCGGCTTTCTTT CASSPVGTGASAFF
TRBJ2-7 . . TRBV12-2 TGTGCAAGTCGCTTACTGGAGCCGGGAGGCTACGAGCAGTACTTC CASRLLEPGGYEQYF
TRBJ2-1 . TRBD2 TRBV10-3 TGTGCCATCAGTGGCCGAGGGACTAGCGGCAATGAGCAGTTCTTC CAISGRGTSGNEQFF
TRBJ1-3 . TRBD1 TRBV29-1 TGCAGCGTGGGTACAGGGGTCTCTGGAAACACCATATATTTT CSVGTGVSGNTIYF
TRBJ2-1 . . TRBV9 TGTGCCAGCAGCGTATTCGGAAGTGGCGAGCAGTTCTTC CASSVFGSGEQFF
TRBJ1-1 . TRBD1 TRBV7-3 TGTGCCAGCAGCTCCTCCGGGACAGGGGTTTCTGAAGCTTTCTTT CASSSSGTGVSEAFF
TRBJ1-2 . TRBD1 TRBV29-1 TGCAGCGTTGCTCAGGGGGTCGACTATGGCTACACCTTC CSVAQGVDYGYTF
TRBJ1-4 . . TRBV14 TGTGCCAGCAGCCCAAACAGGGTTTGGGGTGAAAAACTGTTTTTT CASSPNRVWGEKLFF
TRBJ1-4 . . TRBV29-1 TGCAGCGTCGGGGGGGAGAATAATGAAAAACTGTTTTTT CSVGGENNEKLFF
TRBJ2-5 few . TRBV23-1 TGCGCCAGCAGTCAATCTTCAGAGACCCAGTACTTC CASSQSSETQYF
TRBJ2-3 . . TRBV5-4 TGTGCCAGCAGCTTACAGCTTTCTAGCACAGATACGCAGTATTTT CASSLQLSSTDTQYF
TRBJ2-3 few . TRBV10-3 TGTGCCATCAGTGAAAGGAGAGCAGACACAGATACGCAGTATTTT CAISERRADTDTQYF
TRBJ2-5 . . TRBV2 TGTGCCAGCAGTGAAACAGGACAAGGGCAAGAGACCCAGTACTTC CASSETGQGQETQYF
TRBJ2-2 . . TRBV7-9 TGTGCCAGCAGCTTCGGTGGGACTTTGAACACCGGGGAGCTGTTTTTT CASSFGGTLNTGELFF
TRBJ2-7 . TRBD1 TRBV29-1 TGCAGCGTCAGGGATACAGGGGGGTCCCACGAGCAGTACTTC CSVRDTGGSHEQYF
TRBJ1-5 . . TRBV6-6 TGTGCCAGCGGCCCAGGGCTTAATCAGCCCCAGCATTTT CASGPGLNQPQHF
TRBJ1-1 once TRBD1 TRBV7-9 TGTGCCAGCAGCTTAGAGGGGGCTCACACTGAAGCTTTCTTT CASSLEGAHTEAFF
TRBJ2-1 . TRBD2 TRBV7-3 TGTGCCAGCGGTCGCGGGGGAGCCTACAATGAGCAGTTCTTC CASGRGGAYNEQFF
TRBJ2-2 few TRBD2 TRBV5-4 TGTGCGGGACTAGCGGGCAACACCGGGGAGCTGTTTTTT CAGLAGNTGELFF
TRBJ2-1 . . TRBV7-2 TGTGCCAGCAGCTCAGTTACAGGGGAGCAGTTCTTC CASSSVTGEQFF
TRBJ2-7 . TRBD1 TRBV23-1 TGCGCCAGCAGTCAATGGCAGGGGGAAGGCCACGAGCAGTACTTC CASSQWQGEGHEQYF
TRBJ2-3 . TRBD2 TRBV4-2 TGTGCCAGCAGCCCCCTAGCGGGGAGCACAGATACGCAGTATTTT CASSPLAGSTDTQYF
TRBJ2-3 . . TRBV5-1 TGCGCCAGCAGCTTGGTAGGGGATCGGGCAGATACGCAGTATTTT CASSLVGDRADTQYF
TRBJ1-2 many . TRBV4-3 TGCGCCAGCAGCCCCGTATCGGGGACCTATGGCTACACCTTC CASSPVSGTYGYTF
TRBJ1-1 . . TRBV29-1 TGCAGCGTTGCGAACACTGAAGCTTTCTTT CSVANTEAFF
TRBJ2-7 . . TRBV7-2 TGTGCCAGCAGCCTCATGGGTACCTACGAGCAGTACTTC CASSLMGTYEQYF
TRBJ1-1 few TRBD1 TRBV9 TGTGCCAGCAGCGTACTTCCGGGACAGGGCTCTGAAGCTTTCTTT CASSVLPGQGSEAFF
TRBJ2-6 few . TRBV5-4 TGTGCCAGCAGCACGGGACACCTCTCTGGGGCCAACGTCCTGACTTTC CASSTGHLSGANVLTF
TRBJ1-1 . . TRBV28 TGTGCCAGCAGCCAGCACACTGAAGCTTTCTTT CASSQHTEAFF
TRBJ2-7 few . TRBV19 TGTGCCAGTAGTATACGTGCAGGGAGCTCCTACGAGCAGTACTTC CASSIRAGSSYEQYF